A selection of T cell receptor beta chains follows, all from one sample in a study of CD8+ T cells in alopecia areata. Clones were sequenced by immunoSEQ multiplex PCR, and TCRdb holds only the in-frame ones, with some missing. Here the sample spans about 180,000 clones, around 63% being singletons. The sequencing used CD4+ T cells sorted from blood, collected at week 0. The receptors shown here come from a human donor with alopecia areata. Each CDR3 is given with its conserved first and last residue. The D gene is left open where the match is weak. Where a row states a size, it is once, few, many or the class of an expanded clone; other rows omit it.

D | J | size | V | length | DNA | CDR3
TRBD2 | TRBJ2-1 | . | TRBV15 | 15 | TGTGCCACCAGCAGAGAACTAGCGGGGTACAATGAGCAGTTCTTC | CATSRELAGYNEQFF
. | TRBJ2-7 | . | TRBV29-1 | 12 | TGCAGCGTTGGAAGGAGCTCCTACGAGCAGTACTTC | CSVGRSSYEQYF
. | TRBJ2-5 | . | TRBV29-1 | 15 | TGCAGCGTCAATAAGGGGGGTATGAAGCAAGAGACCCAGTACTTC | CSVNKGGMKQETQYF
. | TRBJ2-7 | once | TRBV9 | 17 | TGTGCCAGCAGCGTAGGTCCAGTCTCGACGACAGACTACGAGCAGTACTTC | CASSVGPVSTTDYEQYF
. | TRBJ1-6 | . | TRBV5-6 | 15 | TGTGCCAGCAGCTTGTTGGACGGTCGTAATTCACCCCTCCACTTT | CASSLLDGRNSPLHF
. | TRBJ2-3 | . | TRBV2 | 13 | TGTGCCAGCAGTATGACTAGTGGAGATACGCAGTATTTT | CASSMTSGDTQYF
. | TRBJ1-5 | . | TRBV6-5 | 15 | TGTGCCAGCAGCCCACGGGGGGGCGGCGGTCAGCCCCAGCATTTT | CASSPRGGGGQPQHF
TRBD2 | TRBJ2-1 | . | TRBV25-1 | 15 | TGTGCCAGCCAAGGGACTAGCGGGGGGCGGGGTGAGCAGTTCTTC | CASQGTSGGRGEQFF
TRBD1 | TRBJ2-1 | once | TRBV5-1 | 15 | TGCGCCAGCAGCTTACAGGGGGCGCCCACCAATGAGCAGTTCTTC | CASSLQGAPTNEQFF
. | TRBJ1-2 | . | TRBV14 | 15 | TGTGCCAGCAGCCAGCAAATTGCGGGACACTATGGCTACACCTTC | CASSQQIAGHYGYTF
TRBD1 | TRBJ2-5 | . | TRBV7-2 | 15 | TGTGCCAGCAGCTTAGACTCGACAGGGGGAGAGACCCAGTACTTC | CASSLDSTGGETQYF
. | TRBJ1-6 | . | TRBV14 | 15 | TGTGCCAGCAGCCAAGAAAGCTCCTATAATTCACCCCTCCACTTT | CASSQESSYNSPLHF
. | TRBJ1-5 | . | TRBV7-2 | 15 | TGTGCCAGCAGCTTAGTCACCGATAGCAATCAGCCCCAGCATTTT | CASSLVTDSNQPQHF
. | TRBJ1-1 | . | TRBV29-1 | 13 | TGCAGCGCTCGGACGGGGGACGGCACTGAAGCTTTCTTT | CSARTGDGTEAFF
. | TRBJ2-2 | few | TRBV29-1 | 12 | TGCAGCGTTGCGTTTAACACCGGGGAGCTGTTTTTT | CSVAFNTGELFF
. | TRBJ2-7 | . | TRBV25-1 | 11 | TGTGCCAGCAGTGAAATGCGGATCCAGTACTTC | CASSEMRIQYF
. | TRBJ2-2 | few | TRBV29-1 | 14 | TGCAGCGTTGGGCGGCTCGAAAACACCGGGGAGCTGTTTTTT | CSVGRLENTGELFF
TRBD2 | TRBJ2-5 | . | TRBV5-6 | 16 | TGTGCCAGCAGCCCCGGACTAGCGGTTACTGTTGAGACCCAGTACTTC | CASSPGLAVTVETQYF
. | TRBJ2-7 | . | TRBV7-2 | 15 | TGTGCCAGCACCCCGGGTACAGTCTCGACCTACGAGCAGTACTTC | CASTPGTVSTYEQYF
TRBD2 | TRBJ2-1 | few | TRBV29-1 | 14 | TGCAGCGGTCTGGCTAGCGGGGGAAGGTATGAGCAGTTCTTC | CSGLASGGRYEQFF
TRBD1 | TRBJ2-6 | . | TRBV10-3 | 16 | TGTGCCATCGCGGACAGGGTACTGGCTGGGGCCAACGTCCTGACTTTC | CAIADRVLAGANVLTF
TRBD1 | TRBJ2-1 | few | TRBV30 | 15 | TGTGCCTGGATAAACCGGGACAGGAGCTACAATGAGCAGTTCTTC | CAWINRDRSYNEQFF
TRBD1 | TRBJ1-2 | . | TRBV30 | 12 | TGTGCCTGGGAACAGGGGAACTATGGCTACACCTTC | CAWEQGNYGYTF
TRBD2 | TRBJ2-1 | . | TRBV30 | 14 | TGTGCCTGGATTGAGGGGACTAGACGAGAAGAGCAGTTCTTC | CAWIEGTRREEQFF
. | TRBJ2-1 | . | TRBV9 | 16 | TGTGCCAGCAGCATTCGAGACGGAGGCCTCTACAATGAGCAGTTCTTC | CASSIRDGGLYNEQFF
TRBD1 | TRBJ2-1 | . | TRBV5-1 | 14 | TGCGCCAGCAGCCCAGGGGGCCAATACAATGAGCAGTTCTTC | CASSPGGQYNEQFF
. | TRBJ2-4 | few | TRBV11-2 | 19 | TGTGCCAGCAGCTTAGGAGCTACTGGAGGCCTACTAGCCAAAAACATTCAGTACTTC | CASSLGATGGLLAKNIQYF
TRBD2 | TRBJ2-1 | . | TRBV2 | 14 | TGTGCCAGCAGGCTAGCGGGGGGGAGCAATGAGCAGTTCTTC | CASRLAGGSNEQFF
. | TRBJ2-2 | . | TRBV2 | 15 | TGTGCCAGCAGTGAGACTAGAACGGGCACCGGGGAGCTGTTTTTT | CASSETRTGTGELFF
TRBD1 | TRBJ1-6 | . | TRBV30 | 15 | TGTGCCTGGAGTCTCAGGGGGACAGGGGACTCACCCCTCCACTTT | CAWSLRGTGDSPLHF
. | TRBJ2-3 | . | TRBV30 | 13 | TGTGCCTGGAGTGCCAAGAGCACAGATACGCAGTATTTT | CAWSAKSTDTQYF
. | TRBJ2-7 | . | TRBV5-1 | 14 | TGCGCCAGCAGCCCCCGGGACAACTCCTACGAGCAGTACTTC | CASSPRDNSYEQYF